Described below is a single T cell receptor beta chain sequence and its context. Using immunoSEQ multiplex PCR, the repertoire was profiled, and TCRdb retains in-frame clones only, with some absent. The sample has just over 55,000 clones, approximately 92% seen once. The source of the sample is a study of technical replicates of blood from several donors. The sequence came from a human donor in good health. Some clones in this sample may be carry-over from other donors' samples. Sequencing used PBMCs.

CDR3 bases: TGTGCCAGCACCTTGGGCGTTTTGAACACTGAAGCTTTCTTT. This codes for CASTLGVLNTEAFF. The V gene is TRBV7-2, the J gene TRBJ1-1, with D hard to call. Trimming removed 7 bases from V and 0 bases from J, with 12 bases in between. This CDR3 comprises 14 residues. Per germline, CDR1 SGHTA and CDR2 FQGNSA.